This TCR beta chain originates from a study of T cell responses to AZD1222 COVID-19 vaccine. Trimming took 5 bases from V and 1 from J, leaving 12 bases between them. Germline CDR1 SGHRS, CDR2 YFSETQ. The CDR3 contains 14 residues. On this clone: Antigen specificity is unknown.

Sequenced by immunoSEQ multiplex PCR; TCRdb stores in-frame clones only, minus some. The table lists about 59,000 clones, roughly 89% of them singletons, with 6% to 7.5% in the top ten. Researchers grouped second doses given at about 4 or about 12 weeks into one pool. Findings and caveats of the study: There were vaccine-associated CD4 TCRs across spike, dominant at 160-218 and 743-854. Females outnumbered males among donors, who were mostly white British; clonal diversity was possibly underestimated. The repertoires were collected only after the peak T cell response.

The sample was peripheral blood, taken 28 days after the second AZD1222 dose. The V and J genes are TRBV5-1 and TRBJ1-2; D not certain. This clonotype originated in an adult who received the AZD1222 COVID-19 vaccine. The CDR3 nucleotides are TGCGCCAGCAGTGAGGCGACTATTAACTATGGCTACACCTTC. Its protein is CASSEATINYGYTF.